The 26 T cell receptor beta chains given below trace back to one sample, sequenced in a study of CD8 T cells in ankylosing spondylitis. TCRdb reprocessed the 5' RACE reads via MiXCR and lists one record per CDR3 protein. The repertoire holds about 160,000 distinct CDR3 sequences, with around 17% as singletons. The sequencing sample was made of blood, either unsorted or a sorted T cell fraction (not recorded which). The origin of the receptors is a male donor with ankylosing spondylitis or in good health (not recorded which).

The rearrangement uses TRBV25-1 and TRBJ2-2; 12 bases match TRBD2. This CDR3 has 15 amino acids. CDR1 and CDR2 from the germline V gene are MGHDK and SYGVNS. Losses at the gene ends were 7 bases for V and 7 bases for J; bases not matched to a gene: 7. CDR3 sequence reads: CASKTSGRDSGELFF. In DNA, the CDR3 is TGTGCCAGCAAGACTAGCGGGAGAGACAGCGGGGAGCTGTTTTTT.

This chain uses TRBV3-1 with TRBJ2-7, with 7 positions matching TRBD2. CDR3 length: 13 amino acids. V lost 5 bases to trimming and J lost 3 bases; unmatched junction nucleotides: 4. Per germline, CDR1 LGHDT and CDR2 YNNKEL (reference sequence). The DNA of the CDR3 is TGTGCCAGCAGCAAAGGACTAGACTACGAGCAGTACTTC. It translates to CASSKGLDYEQYF.

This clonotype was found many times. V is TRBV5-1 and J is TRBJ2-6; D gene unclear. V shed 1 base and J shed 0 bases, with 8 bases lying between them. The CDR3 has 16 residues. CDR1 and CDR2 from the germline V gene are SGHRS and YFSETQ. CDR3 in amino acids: CASSLSTISGANVLTF. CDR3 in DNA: TGCGCCAGCAGCTTGTCGACGATCTCTGGGGCCAACGTCCTGACTTTC.

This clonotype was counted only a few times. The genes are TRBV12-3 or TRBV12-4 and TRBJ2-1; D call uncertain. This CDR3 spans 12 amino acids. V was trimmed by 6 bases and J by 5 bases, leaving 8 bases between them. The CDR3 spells CASSETHNEQFF. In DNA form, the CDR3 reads TGTGCCAGCAGCGAAACACACAATGAGCAGTTCTTC.

The CDR3 DNA reads as TGTGCCAGCTCTCTCCGGGACGATGGAGCTTTCTTT. It codes for CASSLRDDGAFF. The V call is TRBV18, the J call TRBJ1-1; tentatively, D is TRBD1 (5 bases). V was trimmed by 6 bases and J by 10 bases, leaving 15 bases between them. Germline loops: CDR1 KGHSH, CDR2 LQKENI. The CDR3 spans 12 residues.

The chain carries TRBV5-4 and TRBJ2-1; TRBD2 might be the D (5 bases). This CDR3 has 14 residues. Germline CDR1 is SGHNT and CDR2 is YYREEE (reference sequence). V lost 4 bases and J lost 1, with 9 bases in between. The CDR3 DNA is TGTGCCAGCAGCAGCGGCATTTCCTACAATGAGCAGTTCTTC. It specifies CASSSGISYNEQFF.

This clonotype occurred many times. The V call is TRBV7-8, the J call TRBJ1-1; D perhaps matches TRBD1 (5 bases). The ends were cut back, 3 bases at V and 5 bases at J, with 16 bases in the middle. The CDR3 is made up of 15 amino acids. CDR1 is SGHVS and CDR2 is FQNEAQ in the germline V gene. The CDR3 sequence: CASSFLSGGGTEAFF. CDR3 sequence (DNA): TGTGCCAGCAGCTTTCTATCCGGGGGTGGTACTGAAGCTTTCTTT. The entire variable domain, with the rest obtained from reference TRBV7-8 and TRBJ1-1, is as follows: GAGVSQSPRYKVAKRGQDVALRCDPISGHVSLFWYQQALGQGPEFLTYFQNEAQLDKSGLPSDRFFAERPEGSVSTLKIQRTQQEDSAVYLCASSFLSGGGTEAFFGQGTRLTVV.

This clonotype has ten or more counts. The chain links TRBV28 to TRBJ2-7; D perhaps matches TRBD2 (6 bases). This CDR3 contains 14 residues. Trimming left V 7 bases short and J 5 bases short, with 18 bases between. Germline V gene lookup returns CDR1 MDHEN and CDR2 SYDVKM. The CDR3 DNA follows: TGTGCCAGCATCCCCCCGGGAGATTACCACGAGCAGTACTTC. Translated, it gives CASIPPGDYHEQYF.

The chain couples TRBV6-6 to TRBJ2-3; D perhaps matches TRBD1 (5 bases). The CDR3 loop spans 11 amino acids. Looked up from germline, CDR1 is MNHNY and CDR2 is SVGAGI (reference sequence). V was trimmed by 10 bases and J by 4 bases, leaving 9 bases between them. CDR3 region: CATSGSDTQYF. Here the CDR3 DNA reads TGTGCCACTTCAGGGTCAGATACGCAGTATTTT.

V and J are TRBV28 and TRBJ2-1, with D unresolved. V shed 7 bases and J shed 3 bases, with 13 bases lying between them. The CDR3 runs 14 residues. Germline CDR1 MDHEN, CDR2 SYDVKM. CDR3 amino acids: CASTPDSFYNEQFF. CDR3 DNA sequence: TGTGCCAGCACCCCGGATTCTTTCTACAATGAGCAGTTCTTC.

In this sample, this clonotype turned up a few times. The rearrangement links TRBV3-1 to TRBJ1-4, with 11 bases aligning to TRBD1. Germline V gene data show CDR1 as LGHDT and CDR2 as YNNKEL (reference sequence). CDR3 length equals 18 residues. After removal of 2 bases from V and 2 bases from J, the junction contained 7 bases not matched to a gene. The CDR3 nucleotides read TGTGCCAGCAGCCAACTGGGGACAGGGGGTAGGACTAATGAAAAACTGTTTTTT. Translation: CASSQLGTGGRTNEKLFF.

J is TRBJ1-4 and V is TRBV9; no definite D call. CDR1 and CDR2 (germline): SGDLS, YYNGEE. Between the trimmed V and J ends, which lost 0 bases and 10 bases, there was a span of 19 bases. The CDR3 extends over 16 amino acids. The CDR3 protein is CASSVDYRAARGKLFF. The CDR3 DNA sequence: TGTGCCAGCAGCGTAGATTATAGGGCAGCCCGTGGAAAACTGTTTTTT.

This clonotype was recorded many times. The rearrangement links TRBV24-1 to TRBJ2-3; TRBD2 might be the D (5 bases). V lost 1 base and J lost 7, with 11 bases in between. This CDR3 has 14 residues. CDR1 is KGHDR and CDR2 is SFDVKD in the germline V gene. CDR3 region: CATSDFGEWNTQYF. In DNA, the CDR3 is TGTGCCACCAGTGATTTCGGGGAATGGAATACGCAGTATTTT.

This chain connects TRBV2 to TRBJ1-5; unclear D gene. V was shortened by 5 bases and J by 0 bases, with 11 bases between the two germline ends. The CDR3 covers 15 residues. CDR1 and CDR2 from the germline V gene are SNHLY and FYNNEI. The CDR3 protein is CASSKAVDSNQPQHF. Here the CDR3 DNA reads TGTGCCAGCAGTAAGGCCGTGGATAGCAATCAGCCCCAGCATTTT. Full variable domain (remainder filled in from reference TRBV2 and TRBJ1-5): EPEVTQTPSHQVTQMGQEVILRCVPISNHLYFYWYRQILGQKVEFLVSFYNNEISEKSEIFDDQFSVERPDGSNFTLKIRSTKLEDSAMYFCASSKAVDSNQPQHFGDGTRLSIL.

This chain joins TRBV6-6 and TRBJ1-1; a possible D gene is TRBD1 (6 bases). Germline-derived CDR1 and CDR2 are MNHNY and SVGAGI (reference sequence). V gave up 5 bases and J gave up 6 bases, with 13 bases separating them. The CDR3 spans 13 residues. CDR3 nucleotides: TGTGCCAGCAGTCCCGCACACAGGGCTGAAGCTTTCTTT. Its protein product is CASSPAHRAEAFF.

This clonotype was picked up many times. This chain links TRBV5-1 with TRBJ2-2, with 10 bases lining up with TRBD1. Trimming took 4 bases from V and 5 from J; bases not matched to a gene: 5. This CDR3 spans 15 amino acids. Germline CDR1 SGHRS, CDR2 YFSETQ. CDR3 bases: TGCGCCAGCAGCCAGCGACAGGGGGCGACCGGGGAGCTGTTTTTT. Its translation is CASSQRQGATGELFF.

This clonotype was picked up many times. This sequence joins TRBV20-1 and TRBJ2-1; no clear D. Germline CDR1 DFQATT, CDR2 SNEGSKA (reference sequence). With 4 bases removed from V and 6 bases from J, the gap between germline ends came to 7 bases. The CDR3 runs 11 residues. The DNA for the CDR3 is TGCAGTGCTAAGGGTGCCAATGAGCAGTTCTTC. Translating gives CSAKGANEQFF.

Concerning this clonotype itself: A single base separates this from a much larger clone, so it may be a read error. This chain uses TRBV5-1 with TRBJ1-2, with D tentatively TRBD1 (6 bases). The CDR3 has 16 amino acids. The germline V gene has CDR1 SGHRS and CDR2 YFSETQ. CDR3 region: CTSSLDSGQGNYGYTF. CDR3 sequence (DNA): TGCACCAGCAGCTTGGACTCCGGGCAGGGGAACTATGGCTACACCTTC.

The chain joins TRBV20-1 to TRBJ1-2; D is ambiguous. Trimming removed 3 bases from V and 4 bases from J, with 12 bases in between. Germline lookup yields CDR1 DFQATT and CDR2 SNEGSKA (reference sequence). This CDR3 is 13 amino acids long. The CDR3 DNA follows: TGCAGTGCTAGTCGCCAGGAAATCTATGGCTACACCTTC. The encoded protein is CSASRQEIYGYTF.

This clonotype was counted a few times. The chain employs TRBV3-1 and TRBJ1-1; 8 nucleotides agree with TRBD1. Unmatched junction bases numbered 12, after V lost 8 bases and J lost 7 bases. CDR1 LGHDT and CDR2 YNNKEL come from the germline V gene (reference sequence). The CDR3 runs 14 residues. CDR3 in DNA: TGTGCCAGCTCTCAACAGACAGGGGCAAGTGAAGCTTTCTTT. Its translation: CASSQQTGASEAFF. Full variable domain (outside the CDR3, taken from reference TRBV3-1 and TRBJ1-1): DTAVSQTPKYLVTQMGNDKSIKCEQNLGHDTMYWYKQDSKKFLKIMFSYNNKELIINETVPNRFSPKSPDKAHLNLHINSLELGDSAVYFCASSQQTGASEAFFGQGTRLTVV.

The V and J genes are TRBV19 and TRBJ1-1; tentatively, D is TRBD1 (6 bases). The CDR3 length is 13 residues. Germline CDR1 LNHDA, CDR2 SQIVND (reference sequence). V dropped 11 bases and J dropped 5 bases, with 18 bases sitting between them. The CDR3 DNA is TGTGCCTCTTTAGGGGGAGGTCGGACTGAAGCTTTCTTT. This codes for CASLGGGRTEAFF.

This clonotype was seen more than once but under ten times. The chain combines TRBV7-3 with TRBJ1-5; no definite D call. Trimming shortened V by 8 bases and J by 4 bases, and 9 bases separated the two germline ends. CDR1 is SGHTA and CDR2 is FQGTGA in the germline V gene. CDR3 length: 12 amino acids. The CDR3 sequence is CASGSGNQPQHF. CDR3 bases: TGTGCCAGCGGGAGCGGGAATCAGCCCCAGCATTTT.

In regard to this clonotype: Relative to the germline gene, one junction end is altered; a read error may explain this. CDR3 DNA: TGCAGGGTTGGTGGCGGGTCCTACACAGATACGCAGTATTTT. Translating gives CRVGGGSYTDTQYF. The chain has TRBV29-1 and TRBJ2-3; a possible D gene is TRBD2 (5 bases). CDR1 is SQVTM and CDR2 is ANQGSEA in the germline V gene. The CDR3 has 14 residues.

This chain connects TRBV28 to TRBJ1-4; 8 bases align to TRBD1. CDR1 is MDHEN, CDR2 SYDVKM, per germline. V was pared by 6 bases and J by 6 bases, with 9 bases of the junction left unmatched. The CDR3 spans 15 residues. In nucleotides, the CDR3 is TGTGCCAGCAGCTTACCGGGACAGGAGCATGAAAAACTGTTTTTT. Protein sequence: CASSLPGQEHEKLFF.

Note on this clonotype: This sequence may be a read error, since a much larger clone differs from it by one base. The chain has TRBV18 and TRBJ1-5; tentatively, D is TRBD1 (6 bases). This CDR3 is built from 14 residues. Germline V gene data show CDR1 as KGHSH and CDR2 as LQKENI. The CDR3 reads CTSSPRGGIQPQHF. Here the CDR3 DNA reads TGTACCAGCTCCCCGAGGGGGGGTATCCAGCCCCAGCATTTT.

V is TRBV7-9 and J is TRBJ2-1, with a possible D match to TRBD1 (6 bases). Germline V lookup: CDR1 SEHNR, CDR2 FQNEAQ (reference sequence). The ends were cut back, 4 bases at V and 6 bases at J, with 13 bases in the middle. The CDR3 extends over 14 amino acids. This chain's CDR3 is CASSSDSGLNEQFF. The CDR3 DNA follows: TGTGCCAGCAGCTCGGACAGTGGCCTCAATGAGCAGTTCTTC. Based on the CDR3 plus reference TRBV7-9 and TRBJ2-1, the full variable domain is DTGVSQNPRHKITKRGQNVTFRCDPISEHNRLYWYRQTLGQGPEFLTYFQNEAQLEKSRLLSDRFSAERPKGSFSTLEIQRTEQGDSAMYLCASSSDSGLNEQFFGPGTRLTVL.